Sequencing of this TCR beta chain was carried out in a study of quantifying T cell responses using KT2 cells. Study overall: RNA was reverse transcribed with TCR alpha and beta constant-region primers. A predetermined fluorescence threshold ended the second PCR, run as a qPCR.

This clonotype has only a few counts. Its antigen is currently unknown. A single-stranded UMI oligo with SP2 sequence was ligated to cDNA 3' ends. An equimolar mix of RC1.1 and RC1.2 primed the beta chain across TRBC1 and TRBC2. Separate processing of TCR alpha and beta chains began at the second PCR. MiXCR was run by TCRdb on the UMI-ligation and nested PCR reads, yielding one entry per CDR3 protein. The profile shows tens of thousands of distinct CDR3 sequences, 7.3% of them singletons. The sample is PBMC spiked with counted cells of clone KT2. Findings and caveats of the study: Even the lowest spike-in, about one KT2 cell per 100,000 PBMC, yielded detectable KT2 sequences.

The CDR3 is 16 amino acids. Germline trimming cut 3 bases from V and 6 bases from J; bases unmatched to any gene: 10. CDR1 and CDR2 from the germline V gene are MGHRA and YSYEKL. Sequences were obtained from PBMCs spiked with cells of the T cell clone KT2. The rearrangement links TRBV4-1 to TRBJ2-2; 7 nucleotides align to TRBD2. This sequence was found in a human donor. The CDR3 nucleotides are TGCGCCAGCAGCCAGATTCAGACCGCGGGGGCCGGGGAGCTGTTTTTT. As protein: CASSQIQTAGAGELFF.